The subject of this entry is one T cell receptor (beta chain). The data were obtained in a study of control samples from healthy donors and cancer patients. CDR3 length: 16 residues. Produced via immunoSEQ multiplex PCR; TCRdb's table is partial and in-frame only. The sample consists of 150,000 to 200,000 clones, 80% to 90% of them appearing once. Sequencing was carried out using blood. The sequence was collected from a man aged 18 to 30 in good health. This rearrangement joins TRBV12-2 to TRBJ2-3; TRBD1 is taken as the D call from the table, unchecked against the DNA. TRBV12-2 is annotated as a pseudogene. In nucleotides, the CDR3 is TGTGCAAGTCGCTTAGCGATAACAGGGTACACAGATACGCAGTATTTT. It yields the protein CASRLAITGYTDTQYF.